This T cell receptor (beta chain) was documented in a study of cytomegalovirus exposure and HLA in healthy donors. V dropped 5 bases and J dropped 5; count of bases not matched to a gene: 11. The CDR3 spans 16 residues. Germline V gives CDR1 SGHAT, CDR2 FQNNGV. Primers for the PCR totalled 60 Vbeta and 13 Jbeta. TCRdb keeps only in-frame clones here, not all; method: immunoSEQ multiplex PCR. The table has around 130,000 clones, about three quarters seen once. Sequencing used PBMCs. This sequence joins TRBV11-2 and TRBJ1-2, with TRBD1 matching 10 bases. The clonotype was recovered from a man aged 35 to 55 in good health and CMV-seronegative. As DNA, the CDR3 is TGTGCCAGCAGCCCTCAGGGACAGGGGATTGGGTATGGCTACACCTTC. Translating gives CASSPQGQGIGYGYTF.